The 5 T cell receptor beta chains presented below share a single source sample, sequenced in a study of T-cell reconstitution after alpha-beta-depleted transplantation in children. Unique molecular identifiers tagged the TCRbeta library. TCRdb independently ran MiXCR on the PCR reads; one entry per CDR3 protein. The table shows fewer than 40,000 distinct CDR3 sequences, with about 7% occurring only once. The antigens of these receptors remain unknown. Study-wide points: About two months after transplant, alpha-beta T cells reportedly came from several hundred expanded graft clones.

The specimen was peripheral blood, collected 60 days after TCRalphabeta/CD19-depleted stem cell transplant. These receptors all stem from a child under two years old who had a stem cell transplant for acute myeloid leukemia, so the T cells may come from the graft donor.

This clonotype occurred many times. V gene TRBV7-9 combines with J gene TRBJ2-2; 7 nucleotides agree with TRBD1. The germline gives CDR1 SEHNR, CDR2 FQNEAQ (reference sequence). CDR3 length equals 15 residues. The trim removed 4 bases at V and 1 base at J, leaving 3 bases unmatched. CDR3 coding DNA: TGTGCCAGCAGCTACCGACAGGGGAACACCGGGGAGCTGTTTTTT. Translating gives CASSYRQGNTGELFF.

This clonotype appeared many times. The CDR3 is CASSWGAARTTPYNEQFF. The CDR3 nucleotides are TGCGCCAGCAGCTGGGGGGCGGCACGAACAACCCCCTACAATGAGCAGTTCTTC. The chain couples TRBV5-1 to TRBJ2-1, with D perhaps matching TRBD1 or TRBD2 (6 bases each). This CDR3 is 18 amino acids long. Germline V gives CDR1 SGHRS, CDR2 YFSETQ. V lost 3 bases, J lost 2 bases, and 21 bases lay in between. The full variable domain, rest sourced from reference TRBV5-1 and TRBJ2-1, is KAGVTQTPRYLIKTRGQQVTLSCSPISGHRSVSWYQQTPGQGLQFLFEYFSETQRNKGNFPGRFSGRQFSNSRSEMNVSTLELGDSALYLCASSWGAARTTPYNEQFFGPGTRLTVL.

This clonotype was observed many times. The chain recombines TRBV6-5 with TRBJ2-1; 8 bases agree with TRBD2. This CDR3 has 15 amino acids. Germline loops: CDR1 MNHEY, CDR2 SVGAGI. The J segment lost 9 bases and the V segment lost 2 bases, leaving 9 bases of the junction unmatched. Here the CDR3 reads CASSYLKRERSEQFF. The CDR3 nucleotides read TGTGCCAGCAGTTACCTGAAGCGGGAGAGAAGTGAGCAGTTCTTC.

This clonotype has a count of ten or more. This chain uses TRBV4-2 with TRBJ2-7, with 9 nucleotides matching TRBD1. Germline loops: CDR1 LGHNA, CDR2 YNFKEQ. Trimming took 5 bases from V and 6 from J; bases not matched to a gene: 14. The CDR3 runs 16 residues. The CDR3 loop is CASSSLGDRGSAEQYF. The CDR3 bases are TGTGCCAGCAGCTCACTAGGCGACAGGGGGTCAGCCGAGCAGTACTTC.

The V call is TRBV7-8, the J call TRBJ1-5; 7 positions match TRBD1. With V trimmed by 7 bases and J by 3 bases, 6 bases remained unmatched. The CDR3 consists of 14 residues. CDR1 and CDR2 from the germline V gene are SGHVS and FQNEAQ. CDR3 bases: TGTGCCAGCACCCAGGGGGGGAACAATCAGCCCCAGCATTTT. This translates into CASTQGGNNQPQHF.